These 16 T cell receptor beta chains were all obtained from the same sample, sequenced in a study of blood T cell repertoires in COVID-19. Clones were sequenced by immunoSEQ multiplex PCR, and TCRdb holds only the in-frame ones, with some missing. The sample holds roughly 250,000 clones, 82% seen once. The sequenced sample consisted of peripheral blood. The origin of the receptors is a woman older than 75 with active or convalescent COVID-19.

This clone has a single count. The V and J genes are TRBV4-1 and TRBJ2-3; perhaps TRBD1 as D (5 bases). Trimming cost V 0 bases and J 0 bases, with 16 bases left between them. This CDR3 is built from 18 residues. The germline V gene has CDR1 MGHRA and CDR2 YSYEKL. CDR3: CASSQDGASFFSTDTQYF. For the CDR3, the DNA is TGCGCCAGCAGCCAAGATGGGGCTAGTTTCTTTAGCACAGATACGCAGTATTTT.

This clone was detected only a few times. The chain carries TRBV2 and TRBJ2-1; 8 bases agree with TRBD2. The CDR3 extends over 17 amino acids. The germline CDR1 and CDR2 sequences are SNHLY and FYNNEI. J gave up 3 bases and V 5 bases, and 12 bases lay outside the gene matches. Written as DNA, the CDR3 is TGTGCCAGCAGTTCCCCTCAGACTAGCGCCTACTACAATGAGCAGTTCTTC. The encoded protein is CASSSPQTSAYYNEQFF.

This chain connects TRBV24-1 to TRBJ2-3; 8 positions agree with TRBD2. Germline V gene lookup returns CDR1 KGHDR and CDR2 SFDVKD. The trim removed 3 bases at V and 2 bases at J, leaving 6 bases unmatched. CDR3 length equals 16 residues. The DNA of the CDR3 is TGTGCCACCAGTGATGGTACTAGCGGACCCACAGATACGCAGTATTTT. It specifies CATSDGTSGPTDTQYF.

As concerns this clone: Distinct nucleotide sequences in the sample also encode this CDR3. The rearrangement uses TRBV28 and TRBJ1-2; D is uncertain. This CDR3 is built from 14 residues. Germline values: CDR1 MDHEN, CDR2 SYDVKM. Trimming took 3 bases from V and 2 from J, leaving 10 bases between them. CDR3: CASSFSGGNYGYTF. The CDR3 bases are TGTGCCAGCAGTTTCAGTGGAGGAAACTATGGCTACACCTTC.

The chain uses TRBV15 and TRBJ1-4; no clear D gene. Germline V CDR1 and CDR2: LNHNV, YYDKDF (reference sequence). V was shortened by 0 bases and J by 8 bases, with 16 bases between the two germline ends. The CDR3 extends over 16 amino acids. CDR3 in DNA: TGTGCCACCAGCAGAGATCCAACCGGGGTCGGAGAAAAACTGTTTTTT. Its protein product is CATSRDPTGVGEKLFF.

CDR3 in DNA: TGTGCCAGCAGCCTGGCGGCGAACACTGAAGCTTTCTTT. It codes for CASSLAANTEAFF. This sequence joins TRBV3-1 (or the pseudogene TRBV3-2) and TRBJ1-1; D is uncertain. The CDR3 covers 13 residues. In germline, CDR1 is LGHDT, CDR2 YNNKEL (reference sequence). V was pared by 4 bases and J by 1 base, with 7 bases between.

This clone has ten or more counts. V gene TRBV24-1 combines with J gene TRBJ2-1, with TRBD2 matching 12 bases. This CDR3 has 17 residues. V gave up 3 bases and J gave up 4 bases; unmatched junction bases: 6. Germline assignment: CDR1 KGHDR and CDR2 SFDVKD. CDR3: CATSDTTSGSPYNEQFF. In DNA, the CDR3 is TGTGCCACCAGTGATACGACTAGCGGGAGTCCTTACAATGAGCAGTTCTTC.

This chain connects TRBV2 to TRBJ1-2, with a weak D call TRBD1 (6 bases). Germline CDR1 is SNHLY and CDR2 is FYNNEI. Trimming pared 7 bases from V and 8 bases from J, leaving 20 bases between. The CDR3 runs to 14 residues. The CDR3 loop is CASNRDISQVGYTF. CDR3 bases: TGTGCCAGCAACCGGGACATCTCCCAGGTCGGCTACACCTTC.

CDR3 loop: CASSHQGSYEQYF. The DNA for the CDR3 is TGCGCCAGCAGCCACCAGGGATCCTACGAGCAGTACTTC. The J gene is TRBJ2-7, the V gene TRBV5-1; weak D call: TRBD1 (5 bases). This CDR3 comprises 13 residues. The V gene lost 4 bases and the J gene lost 1 base, with 9 bases spanning the gap. The germline CDR1 and CDR2 sequences are SGHRS and YFSETQ.

CDR3 nucleotide sequence: TGCGCCAGCAGCTGGACTAGAAATGAAAAACTGTTTTTT. Encoded protein: CASSWTRNEKLFF. The rearrangement joins TRBV5-1 to TRBJ1-4; no firm D call. The ends were cut back, 3 bases at V and 5 bases at J, with 8 bases in the middle. This CDR3 spans 13 amino acids. CDR1 and CDR2 (germline): SGHRS, YFSETQ.

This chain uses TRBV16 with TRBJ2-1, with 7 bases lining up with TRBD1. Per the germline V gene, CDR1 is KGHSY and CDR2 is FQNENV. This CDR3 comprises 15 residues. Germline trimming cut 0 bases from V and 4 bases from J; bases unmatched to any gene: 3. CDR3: CASSQSDRWYNEQFF. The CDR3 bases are TGTGCCAGCAGCCAATCGGACAGGTGGTACAATGAGCAGTTCTTC.

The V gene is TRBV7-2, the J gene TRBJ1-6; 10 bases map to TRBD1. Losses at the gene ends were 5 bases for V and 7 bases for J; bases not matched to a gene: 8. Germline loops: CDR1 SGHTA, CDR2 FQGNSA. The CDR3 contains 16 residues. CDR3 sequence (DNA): TGTGCCAGCAGCGCCCCCGGGACAGGGGACAATTCACCCCTCCACTTT. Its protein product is CASSAPGTGDNSPLHF.

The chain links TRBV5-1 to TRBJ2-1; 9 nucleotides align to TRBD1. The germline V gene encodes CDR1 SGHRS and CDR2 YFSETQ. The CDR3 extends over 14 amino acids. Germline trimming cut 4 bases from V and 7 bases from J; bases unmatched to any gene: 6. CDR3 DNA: TGCGCCAGCAGCAAGGGACAGGGTACGAATGAGCAGTTCTTC. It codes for CASSKGQGTNEQFF.

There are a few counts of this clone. CDR3 nucleotides: TGTGCCAGCAGTACGACAGGGGCCACGGGCTACACCTTC. It encodes CASSTTGATGYTF. The chain couples TRBV2 to TRBJ1-2, with TRBD1 matching over 8 bases. With V trimmed by 5 bases and J by 8 bases, 7 bases remained unmatched. The CDR3 is 13 residues long. CDR1 and CDR2 from the germline V gene are SNHLY and FYNNEI.

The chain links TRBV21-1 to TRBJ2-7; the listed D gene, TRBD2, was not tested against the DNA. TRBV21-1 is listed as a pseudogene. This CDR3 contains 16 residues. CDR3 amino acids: CANQRRRELQGYEQYF. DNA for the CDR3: TGTGCCAACCAAAGACGGCGGGAGCTTCAGGGCTACGAGCAGTACTTC.

CDR3 in amino acids: CASSQGLNEKLFF. CDR3 nucleotide sequence: TGTGCCAGCAGCCAGGGACTTAATGAAAAACTGTTTTTT. The chain uses TRBV3-1 (or the pseudogene TRBV3-2) and TRBJ1-4, with a possible D match to TRBD1 (5 bases). The CDR3 sequence is 13 residues long. V was shortened by 3 bases and J by 4 bases, with 6 bases between the two germline ends. In germline, CDR1 is LGHDT, CDR2 YNNKEL (reference sequence).